This T cell receptor (beta chain) was obtained from a study of blood T cells in healthy people across ages. The use of a sample-barcoded 5' primer and a J-beta primer mix characterized a second PCR of roughly 6 to 12 cycles. TCRdb itself ran the 5' RACE reads through MiXCR, one entry per CDR3 protein. The sample has 730,000 or so distinct CDR3 sequences; roughly two fifths are singletons. This clonotype was recorded once. The CDR3 is 14 amino acids. Germline CDR1 and CDR2: SGHTA and FQGTGA. V gave up 5 bases and J gave up 0 bases, with 8 bases separating them. The sequenced sample consisted of blood. The V call is TRBV7-3, the J call TRBJ2-1, with D possibly TRBD2 on 5 matching bases. The receptor's source is a man at least 80 years old in good health. The DNA of the CDR3 is TGTGCCAGCAGCCCGGACTTCTCCTACAATGAGCAGTTCTTC. This sequence encodes CASSPDFSYNEQFF.